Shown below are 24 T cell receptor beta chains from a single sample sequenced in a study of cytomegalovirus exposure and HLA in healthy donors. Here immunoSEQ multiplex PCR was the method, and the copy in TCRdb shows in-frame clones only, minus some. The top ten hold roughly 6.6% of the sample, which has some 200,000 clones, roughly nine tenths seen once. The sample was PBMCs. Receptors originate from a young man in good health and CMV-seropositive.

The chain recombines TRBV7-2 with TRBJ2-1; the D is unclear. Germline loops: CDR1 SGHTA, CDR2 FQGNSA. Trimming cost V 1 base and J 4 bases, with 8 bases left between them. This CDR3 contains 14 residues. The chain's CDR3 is CASSLGLEYNEQFF. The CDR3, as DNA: TGTGCCAGCAGCTTAGGTCTGGAATACAATGAGCAGTTCTTC. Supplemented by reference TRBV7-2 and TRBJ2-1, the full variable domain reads GAGVSQSPSNKVTEKGKDVELRCDPISGHTALYWYRQSLGQGLEFLIYFQGNSAPDKSGLPSDRFSAERTGGSVSTLTIQRTQQEDSAVYLCASSLGLEYNEQFFGPGTRLTVL.

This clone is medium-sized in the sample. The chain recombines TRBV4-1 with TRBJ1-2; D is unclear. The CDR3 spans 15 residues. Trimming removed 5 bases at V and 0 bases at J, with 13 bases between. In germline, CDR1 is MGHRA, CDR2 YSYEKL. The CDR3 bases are TGCGCCAGCAGCGTTAGCGAGAGAACTAACTATGGCTACACCTTC. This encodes CASSVSERTNYGYTF.

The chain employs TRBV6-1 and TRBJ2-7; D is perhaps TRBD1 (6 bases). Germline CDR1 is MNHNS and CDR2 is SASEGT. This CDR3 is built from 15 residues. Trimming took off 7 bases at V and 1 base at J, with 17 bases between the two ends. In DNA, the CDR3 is TGTGCCAGCACCTACAGGGAGCTCGTTTCCTACGAGCAGTACTTC. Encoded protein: CASTYRELVSYEQYF.

The CDR3 here is CASSQVLLAHTEAFF. DNA for the CDR3: TGTGCCAGCAGCCAAGTCCTCCTAGCGCACACTGAAGCTTTCTTT. V gene TRBV14 combines with J gene TRBJ1-1; D ambiguous. This CDR3 has 15 amino acids. Trimming removed 1 base at V and 3 bases at J, with 12 bases between. The germline V gene has CDR1 SGHDN and CDR2 FVKESK.

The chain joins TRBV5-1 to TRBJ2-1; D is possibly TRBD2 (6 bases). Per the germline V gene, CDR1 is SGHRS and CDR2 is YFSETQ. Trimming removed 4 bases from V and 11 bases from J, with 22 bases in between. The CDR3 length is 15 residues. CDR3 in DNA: TGCGCCAGCAGCCTAACCGGGAGACCCCTCGGGCAGCAGTTCTTC. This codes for CASSLTGRPLGQQFF.

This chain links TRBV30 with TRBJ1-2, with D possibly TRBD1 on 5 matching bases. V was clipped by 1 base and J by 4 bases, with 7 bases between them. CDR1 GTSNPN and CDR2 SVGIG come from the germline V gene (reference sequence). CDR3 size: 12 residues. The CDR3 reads CAWSEGSYGYTF. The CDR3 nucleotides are TGTGCCTGGAGTGAGGGGAGCTATGGCTACACCTTC. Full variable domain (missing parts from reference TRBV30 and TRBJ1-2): SQTIHQWPATLVQPVGSPLSLECTVEGTSNPNLYWYRQAAGRGLQLLFYSVGIGQISSEVPQNLSASRPQDRQFILSSKKLLLSDSGFYLCAWSEGSYGYTFGSGTRLTVV.

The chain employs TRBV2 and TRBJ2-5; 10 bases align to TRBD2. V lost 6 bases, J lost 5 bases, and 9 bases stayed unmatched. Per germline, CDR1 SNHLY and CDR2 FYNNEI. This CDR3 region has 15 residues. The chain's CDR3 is CASSQGTSVGETQYF. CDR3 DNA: TGTGCCAGCAGCCAAGGGACTAGCGTGGGGGAGACCCAGTACTTC.

The CDR3 region has the DNA TGTGCCAGCAGCTCGACTAGCGGGACCAGGGAGACCCAGTACTTC. Its translation is CASSSTSGTRETQYF. The rearrangement uses TRBV7-9 and TRBJ2-5; the match to TRBD2 covers 11 bases. CDR1 and CDR2 from the germline V gene are SEHNR and FQNEAQ (reference sequence). V shed 4 bases and J 5 bases; nucleotides not matched to a gene: 6. This CDR3 is 15 amino acids long.

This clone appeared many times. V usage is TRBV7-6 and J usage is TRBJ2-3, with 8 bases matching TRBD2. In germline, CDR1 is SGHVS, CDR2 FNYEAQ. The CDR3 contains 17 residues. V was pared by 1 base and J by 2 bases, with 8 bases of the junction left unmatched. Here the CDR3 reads CASSLGIGRGYTDTQYF. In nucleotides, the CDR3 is TGTGCCAGCAGCTTAGGCATCGGGAGGGGTTACACAGATACGCAGTATTTT. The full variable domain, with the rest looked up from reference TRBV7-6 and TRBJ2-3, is GAGVSQSPRYKVTKRGQDVALRCDPISGHVSLYWYRQALGQGPEFLTYFNYEAQQDKSGLPNDRFSAERPEGSISTLTIQRTEQRDSAMYRCASSLGIGRGYTDTQYFGPGTRLTVL.

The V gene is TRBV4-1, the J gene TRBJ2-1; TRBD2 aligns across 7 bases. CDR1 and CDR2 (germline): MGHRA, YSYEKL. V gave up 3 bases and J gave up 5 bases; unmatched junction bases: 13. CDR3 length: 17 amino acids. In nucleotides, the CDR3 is TGCGCCAGCAGCCATCTACTGGGCGGGAGCTATAACAATGAGCAGTTCTTC. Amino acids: CASSHLLGGSYNNEQFF.

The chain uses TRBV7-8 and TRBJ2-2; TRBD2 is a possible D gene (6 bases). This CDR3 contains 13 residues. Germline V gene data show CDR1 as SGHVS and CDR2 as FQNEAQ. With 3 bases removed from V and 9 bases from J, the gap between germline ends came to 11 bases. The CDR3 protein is CASSFGGPRELFF. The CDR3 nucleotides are TGTGCCAGCAGCTTCGGGGGACCCCGGGAGCTGTTTTTT.

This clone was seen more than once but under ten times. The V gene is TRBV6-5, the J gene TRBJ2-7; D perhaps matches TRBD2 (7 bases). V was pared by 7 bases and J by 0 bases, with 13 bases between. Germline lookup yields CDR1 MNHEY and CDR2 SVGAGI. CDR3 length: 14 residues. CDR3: CASTKGDYSYEQYF. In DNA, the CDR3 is TGTGCCAGCACCAAGGGGGACTACTCCTACGAGCAGTACTTC.

The CDR3 bases are TGTGCCAGCAGTTACAGGGGGAAGAGCGCCTACGAGCAGTACTTC. Translated, it gives CASSYRGKSAYEQYF. V gene TRBV6-6 combines with J gene TRBJ2-7; the D gene is possibly TRBD1 (6 bases). CDR3 length: 15 residues. Between the trimmed V and J ends, which lost 2 bases and 2 bases, there was a span of 13 bases. CDR1 MNHNY and CDR2 SVGAGI come from the germline V gene (reference sequence).

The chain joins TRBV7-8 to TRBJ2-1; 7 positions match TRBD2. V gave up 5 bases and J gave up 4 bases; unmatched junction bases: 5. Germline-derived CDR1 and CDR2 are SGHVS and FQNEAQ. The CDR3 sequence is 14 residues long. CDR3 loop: CASSPHGGYNEQFF. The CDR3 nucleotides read TGTGCCAGCAGCCCACACGGGGGGTACAATGAGCAGTTCTTC.

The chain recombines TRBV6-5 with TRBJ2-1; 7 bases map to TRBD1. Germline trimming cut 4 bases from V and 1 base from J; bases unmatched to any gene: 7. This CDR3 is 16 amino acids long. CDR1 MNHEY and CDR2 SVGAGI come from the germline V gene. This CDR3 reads CASSFQGVQSYNEQFF. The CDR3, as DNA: TGTGCCAGCAGTTTCCAGGGGGTCCAGTCCTACAATGAGCAGTTCTTC.

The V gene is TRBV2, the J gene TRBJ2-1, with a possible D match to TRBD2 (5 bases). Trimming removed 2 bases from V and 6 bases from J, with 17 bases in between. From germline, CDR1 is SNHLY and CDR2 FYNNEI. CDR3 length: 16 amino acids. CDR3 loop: CASSENGIGTPNEQFF. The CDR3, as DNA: TGTGCCAGCAGTGAAAACGGGATAGGAACCCCCAATGAGCAGTTCTTC.

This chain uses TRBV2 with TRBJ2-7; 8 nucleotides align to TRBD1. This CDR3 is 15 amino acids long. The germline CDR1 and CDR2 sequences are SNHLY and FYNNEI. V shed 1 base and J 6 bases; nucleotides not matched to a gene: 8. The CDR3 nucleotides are TGTGCCAGCAGTGAAGGGGACAGGTATATTGGCGAGCAGTACTTC. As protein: CASSEGDRYIGEQYF.

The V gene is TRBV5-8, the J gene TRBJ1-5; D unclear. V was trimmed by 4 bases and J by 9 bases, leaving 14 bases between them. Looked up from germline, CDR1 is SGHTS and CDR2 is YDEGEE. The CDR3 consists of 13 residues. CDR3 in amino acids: CASSPRSGRPQHF. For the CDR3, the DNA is TGTGCCAGCAGCCCCAGGTCAGGTCGGCCCCAGCATTTT.

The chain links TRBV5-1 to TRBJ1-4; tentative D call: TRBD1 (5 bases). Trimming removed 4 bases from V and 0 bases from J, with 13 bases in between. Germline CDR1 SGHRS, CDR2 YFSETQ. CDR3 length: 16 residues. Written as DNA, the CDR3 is TGCGCCAGCAGCCCCCTCGGGGGGACAACTAATGAAAAACTGTTTTTT. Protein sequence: CASSPLGGTTNEKLFF.

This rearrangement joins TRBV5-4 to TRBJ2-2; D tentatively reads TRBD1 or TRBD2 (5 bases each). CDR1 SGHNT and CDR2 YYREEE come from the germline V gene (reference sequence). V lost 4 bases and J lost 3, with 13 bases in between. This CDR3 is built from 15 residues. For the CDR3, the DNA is TGTGCCAGCAGCGGGGGACCGCGAGACACCGGGGAGCTGTTTTTT. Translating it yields CASSGGPRDTGELFF. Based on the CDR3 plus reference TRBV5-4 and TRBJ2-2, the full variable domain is ETGVTQSPTHLIKTRGQQVTLRCSSQSGHNTVSWYQQALGQGPQFIFQYYREEENGRGNFPPRFSGLQFPNYSSELNVNALELDDSALYLCASSGGPRDTGELFFGEGSRLTVL.

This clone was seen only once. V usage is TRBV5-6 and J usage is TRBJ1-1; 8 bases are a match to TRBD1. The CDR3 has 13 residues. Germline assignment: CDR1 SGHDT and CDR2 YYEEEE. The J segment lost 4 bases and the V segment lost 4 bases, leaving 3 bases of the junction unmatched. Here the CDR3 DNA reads TGTGCCAGCAGCCGCGACAGGGGCACTGAAGCTTTCTTT. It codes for CASSRDRGTEAFF.

The CDR3 region is CASSLEGTANSPLHF. The CDR3 DNA reads as TGTGCCAGCAGCTTAGAGGGGACTGCTAATTCACCCCTCCACTTT. The V call is TRBV11-3, the J call TRBJ1-6, with D perhaps TRBD1 (5 bases). Per germline, CDR1 SGHNT and CDR2 YENEEA. Trimming removed 0 bases at V and 6 bases at J, with 9 bases between. The CDR3 spans 15 residues. The entire variable domain, with the rest obtained from reference TRBV11-3 and TRBJ1-6, is as follows: EAGVVQSPRYKIIEKKQPVAFWCNPISGHNTLYWYLQNLGQGPELLIRYENEEAVDDSQLPKDRFSAERLKGVDSTLKIQPAELGDSAVYLCASSLEGTANSPLHFGNGTRLTVT.

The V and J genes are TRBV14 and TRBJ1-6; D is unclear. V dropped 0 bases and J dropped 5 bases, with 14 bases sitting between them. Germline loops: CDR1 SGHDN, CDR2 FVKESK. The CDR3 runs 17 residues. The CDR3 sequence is CASSQDPMVGHNSPLHF. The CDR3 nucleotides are TGTGCCAGCAGCCAAGACCCAATGGTAGGTCATAATTCACCCCTCCACTTT.

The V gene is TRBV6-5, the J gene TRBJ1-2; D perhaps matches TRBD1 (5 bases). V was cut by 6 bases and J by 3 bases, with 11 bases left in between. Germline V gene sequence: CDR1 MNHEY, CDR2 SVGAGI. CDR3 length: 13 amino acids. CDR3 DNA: TGTGCCAGCAGCCGGGGGGATGACTATGGCTACACCTTC. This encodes CASSRGDDYGYTF.